Given below is one T cell receptor beta chain in context. Residents of 24 US areas, aged about 18 to 95 years, made up the participants. Cohort 3 donors were reported recovered after two negative PCRs, clearance, or symptom resolution. Data came from immunoSEQ multiplex PCR; TCRdb stores just in-frame clones and leaves some out. The profile shows fewer than 350,000 clones, roughly 86% of them singletons. The sample originates from a study of blood T cell repertoires in COVID-19. Study details: Donors in the United States, Italy and Spain gave samples during acute or convalescent COVID-19. T cells, B-cell-depleted T cells, or PBMCs provided the cDNA or gDNA that served as material.

J lost 10 bases, V lost 3 bases, and 7 bases had no gene match. Germline CDR1 is SGHKS and CDR2 is YYEKEE (reference sequence). The CDR3 totals 13 residues. Sequencing was performed on PBMCs or T cells enriched from blood (not recorded which). The chain links TRBV5-5 to TRBJ1-2; 9 bases fit TRBD1. This sequence was found in a woman younger than 45 who had recovered from COVID-19. The CDR3 region is CASSSMTGGYYTF. In DNA, the CDR3 is TGTGCCAGCAGCTCGATGACAGGGGGGTACTACACCTTC.